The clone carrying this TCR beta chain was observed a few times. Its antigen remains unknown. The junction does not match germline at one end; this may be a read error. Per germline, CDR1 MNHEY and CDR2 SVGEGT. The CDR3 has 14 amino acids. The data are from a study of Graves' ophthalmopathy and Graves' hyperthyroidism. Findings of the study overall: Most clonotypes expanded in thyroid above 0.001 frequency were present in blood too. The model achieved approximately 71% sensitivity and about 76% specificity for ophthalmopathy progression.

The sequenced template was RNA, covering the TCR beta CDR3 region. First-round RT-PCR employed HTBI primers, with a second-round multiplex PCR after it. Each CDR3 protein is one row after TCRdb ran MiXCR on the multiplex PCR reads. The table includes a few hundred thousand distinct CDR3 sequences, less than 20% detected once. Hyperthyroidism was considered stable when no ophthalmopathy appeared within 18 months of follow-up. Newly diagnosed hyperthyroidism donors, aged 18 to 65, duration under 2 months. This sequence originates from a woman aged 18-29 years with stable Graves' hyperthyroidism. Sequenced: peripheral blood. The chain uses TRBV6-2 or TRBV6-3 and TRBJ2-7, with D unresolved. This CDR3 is CASSYEARPYDQYF. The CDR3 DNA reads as TGTGCCAGCAGTTACGAGGCCAGGCCCTACGATCAGTACTTC.